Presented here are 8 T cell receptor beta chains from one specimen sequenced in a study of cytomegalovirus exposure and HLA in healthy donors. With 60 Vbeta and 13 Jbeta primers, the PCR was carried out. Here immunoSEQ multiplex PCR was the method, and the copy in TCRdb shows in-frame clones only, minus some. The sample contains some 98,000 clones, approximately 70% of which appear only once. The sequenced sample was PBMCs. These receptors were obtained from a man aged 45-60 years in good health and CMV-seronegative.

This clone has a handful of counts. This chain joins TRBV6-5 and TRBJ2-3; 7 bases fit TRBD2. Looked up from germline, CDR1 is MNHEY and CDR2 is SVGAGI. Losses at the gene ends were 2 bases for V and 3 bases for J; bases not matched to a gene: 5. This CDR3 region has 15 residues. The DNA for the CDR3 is TGTGCCAGCAGTTACCGACCGGGAGGAACAGATACGCAGTATTTT. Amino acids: CASSYRPGGTDTQYF.

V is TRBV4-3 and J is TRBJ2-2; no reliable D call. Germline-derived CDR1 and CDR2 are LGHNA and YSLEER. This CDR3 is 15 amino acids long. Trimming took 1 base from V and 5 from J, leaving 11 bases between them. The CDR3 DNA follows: TGCGCCAGCAGCCAAGCCTCACAGCCAACCGGGGAGCTGTTTTTT. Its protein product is CASSQASQPTGELFF.

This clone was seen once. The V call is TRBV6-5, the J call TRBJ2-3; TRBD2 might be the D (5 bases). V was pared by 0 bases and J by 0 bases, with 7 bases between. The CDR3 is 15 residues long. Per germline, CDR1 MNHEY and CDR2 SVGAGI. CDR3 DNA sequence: TGTGCCAGCAGTTACTCGGACTGGAGCACAGATACGCAGTATTTT. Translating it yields CASSYSDWSTDTQYF.

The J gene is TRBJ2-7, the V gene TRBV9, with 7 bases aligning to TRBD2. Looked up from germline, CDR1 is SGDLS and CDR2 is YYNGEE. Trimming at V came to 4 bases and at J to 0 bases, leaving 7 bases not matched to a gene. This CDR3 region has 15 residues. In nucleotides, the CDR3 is TGTGCCAGCAGCCTACGGGAGGAGCCCTCCTACGAGCAGTACTTC. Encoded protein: CASSLREEPSYEQYF.

The CDR3 region has the DNA TGTGCCAGCAGCCCCCCCCATGCGTACCAAGGCTACACCTTC. This gives the protein CASSPPHAYQGYTF. The chain couples TRBV9 to TRBJ1-2; D unclear. V was clipped by 4 bases and J by 8 bases, with 18 bases between them. This CDR3 contains 14 residues. Germline V gene lookup returns CDR1 SGDLS and CDR2 YYNGEE.

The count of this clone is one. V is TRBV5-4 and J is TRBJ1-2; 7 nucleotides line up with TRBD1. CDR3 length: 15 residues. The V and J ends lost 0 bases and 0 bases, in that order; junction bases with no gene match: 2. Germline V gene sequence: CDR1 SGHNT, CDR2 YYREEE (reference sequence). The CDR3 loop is CASSLAGTANYGYTF. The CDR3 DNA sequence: TGTGCCAGCAGCTTGGCCGGGACAGCTAACTATGGCTACACCTTC.

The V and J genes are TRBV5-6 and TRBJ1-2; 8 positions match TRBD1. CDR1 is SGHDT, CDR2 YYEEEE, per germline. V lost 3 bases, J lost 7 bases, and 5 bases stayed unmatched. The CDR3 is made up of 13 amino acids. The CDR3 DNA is TGTGCCAGCAGCTCGGACAGGGAGGCTGGCTACACCTTC. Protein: CASSSDREAGYTF.

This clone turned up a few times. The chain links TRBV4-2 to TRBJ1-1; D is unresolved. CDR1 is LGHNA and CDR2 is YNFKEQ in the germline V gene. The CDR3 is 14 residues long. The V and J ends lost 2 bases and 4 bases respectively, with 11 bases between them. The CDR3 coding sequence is TGTGCCAGCAGCCAATTTCCTTCCGGCACTGAAGCTTTCTTT. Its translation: CASSQFPSGTEAFF.